This TCR beta chain was sequenced for a study of T cell responses to AZD1222 COVID-19 vaccine. Broader study findings: In all cases, repertoires were sampled only after the peak T cell response.

Remarks on this clone: What it recognizes is unknown.

CDR1 and CDR2 (germline): LNHDA, SQIVND (reference sequence). The CDR3 totals 14 residues. V was shortened by 1 base and J by 0 bases, with 6 bases between the two germline ends. The data were produced by immunoSEQ multiplex PCR, yet TCRdb's version contains in-frame clones alone and is incomplete. The table shows approximately 150,000 clones, with about 91% occurring only once. Sample: peripheral blood, taken on day 0 of MenACWY control vaccination. The sequence was obtained from an adult in good health. V gene TRBV19 combines with J gene TRBJ1-1; no clear D gene. The CDR3 nucleotides read TGTGCCAGTAGTATAGTAGGGCTGAACACTGAAGCTTTCTTT. Encoded protein: CASSIVGLNTEAFF.